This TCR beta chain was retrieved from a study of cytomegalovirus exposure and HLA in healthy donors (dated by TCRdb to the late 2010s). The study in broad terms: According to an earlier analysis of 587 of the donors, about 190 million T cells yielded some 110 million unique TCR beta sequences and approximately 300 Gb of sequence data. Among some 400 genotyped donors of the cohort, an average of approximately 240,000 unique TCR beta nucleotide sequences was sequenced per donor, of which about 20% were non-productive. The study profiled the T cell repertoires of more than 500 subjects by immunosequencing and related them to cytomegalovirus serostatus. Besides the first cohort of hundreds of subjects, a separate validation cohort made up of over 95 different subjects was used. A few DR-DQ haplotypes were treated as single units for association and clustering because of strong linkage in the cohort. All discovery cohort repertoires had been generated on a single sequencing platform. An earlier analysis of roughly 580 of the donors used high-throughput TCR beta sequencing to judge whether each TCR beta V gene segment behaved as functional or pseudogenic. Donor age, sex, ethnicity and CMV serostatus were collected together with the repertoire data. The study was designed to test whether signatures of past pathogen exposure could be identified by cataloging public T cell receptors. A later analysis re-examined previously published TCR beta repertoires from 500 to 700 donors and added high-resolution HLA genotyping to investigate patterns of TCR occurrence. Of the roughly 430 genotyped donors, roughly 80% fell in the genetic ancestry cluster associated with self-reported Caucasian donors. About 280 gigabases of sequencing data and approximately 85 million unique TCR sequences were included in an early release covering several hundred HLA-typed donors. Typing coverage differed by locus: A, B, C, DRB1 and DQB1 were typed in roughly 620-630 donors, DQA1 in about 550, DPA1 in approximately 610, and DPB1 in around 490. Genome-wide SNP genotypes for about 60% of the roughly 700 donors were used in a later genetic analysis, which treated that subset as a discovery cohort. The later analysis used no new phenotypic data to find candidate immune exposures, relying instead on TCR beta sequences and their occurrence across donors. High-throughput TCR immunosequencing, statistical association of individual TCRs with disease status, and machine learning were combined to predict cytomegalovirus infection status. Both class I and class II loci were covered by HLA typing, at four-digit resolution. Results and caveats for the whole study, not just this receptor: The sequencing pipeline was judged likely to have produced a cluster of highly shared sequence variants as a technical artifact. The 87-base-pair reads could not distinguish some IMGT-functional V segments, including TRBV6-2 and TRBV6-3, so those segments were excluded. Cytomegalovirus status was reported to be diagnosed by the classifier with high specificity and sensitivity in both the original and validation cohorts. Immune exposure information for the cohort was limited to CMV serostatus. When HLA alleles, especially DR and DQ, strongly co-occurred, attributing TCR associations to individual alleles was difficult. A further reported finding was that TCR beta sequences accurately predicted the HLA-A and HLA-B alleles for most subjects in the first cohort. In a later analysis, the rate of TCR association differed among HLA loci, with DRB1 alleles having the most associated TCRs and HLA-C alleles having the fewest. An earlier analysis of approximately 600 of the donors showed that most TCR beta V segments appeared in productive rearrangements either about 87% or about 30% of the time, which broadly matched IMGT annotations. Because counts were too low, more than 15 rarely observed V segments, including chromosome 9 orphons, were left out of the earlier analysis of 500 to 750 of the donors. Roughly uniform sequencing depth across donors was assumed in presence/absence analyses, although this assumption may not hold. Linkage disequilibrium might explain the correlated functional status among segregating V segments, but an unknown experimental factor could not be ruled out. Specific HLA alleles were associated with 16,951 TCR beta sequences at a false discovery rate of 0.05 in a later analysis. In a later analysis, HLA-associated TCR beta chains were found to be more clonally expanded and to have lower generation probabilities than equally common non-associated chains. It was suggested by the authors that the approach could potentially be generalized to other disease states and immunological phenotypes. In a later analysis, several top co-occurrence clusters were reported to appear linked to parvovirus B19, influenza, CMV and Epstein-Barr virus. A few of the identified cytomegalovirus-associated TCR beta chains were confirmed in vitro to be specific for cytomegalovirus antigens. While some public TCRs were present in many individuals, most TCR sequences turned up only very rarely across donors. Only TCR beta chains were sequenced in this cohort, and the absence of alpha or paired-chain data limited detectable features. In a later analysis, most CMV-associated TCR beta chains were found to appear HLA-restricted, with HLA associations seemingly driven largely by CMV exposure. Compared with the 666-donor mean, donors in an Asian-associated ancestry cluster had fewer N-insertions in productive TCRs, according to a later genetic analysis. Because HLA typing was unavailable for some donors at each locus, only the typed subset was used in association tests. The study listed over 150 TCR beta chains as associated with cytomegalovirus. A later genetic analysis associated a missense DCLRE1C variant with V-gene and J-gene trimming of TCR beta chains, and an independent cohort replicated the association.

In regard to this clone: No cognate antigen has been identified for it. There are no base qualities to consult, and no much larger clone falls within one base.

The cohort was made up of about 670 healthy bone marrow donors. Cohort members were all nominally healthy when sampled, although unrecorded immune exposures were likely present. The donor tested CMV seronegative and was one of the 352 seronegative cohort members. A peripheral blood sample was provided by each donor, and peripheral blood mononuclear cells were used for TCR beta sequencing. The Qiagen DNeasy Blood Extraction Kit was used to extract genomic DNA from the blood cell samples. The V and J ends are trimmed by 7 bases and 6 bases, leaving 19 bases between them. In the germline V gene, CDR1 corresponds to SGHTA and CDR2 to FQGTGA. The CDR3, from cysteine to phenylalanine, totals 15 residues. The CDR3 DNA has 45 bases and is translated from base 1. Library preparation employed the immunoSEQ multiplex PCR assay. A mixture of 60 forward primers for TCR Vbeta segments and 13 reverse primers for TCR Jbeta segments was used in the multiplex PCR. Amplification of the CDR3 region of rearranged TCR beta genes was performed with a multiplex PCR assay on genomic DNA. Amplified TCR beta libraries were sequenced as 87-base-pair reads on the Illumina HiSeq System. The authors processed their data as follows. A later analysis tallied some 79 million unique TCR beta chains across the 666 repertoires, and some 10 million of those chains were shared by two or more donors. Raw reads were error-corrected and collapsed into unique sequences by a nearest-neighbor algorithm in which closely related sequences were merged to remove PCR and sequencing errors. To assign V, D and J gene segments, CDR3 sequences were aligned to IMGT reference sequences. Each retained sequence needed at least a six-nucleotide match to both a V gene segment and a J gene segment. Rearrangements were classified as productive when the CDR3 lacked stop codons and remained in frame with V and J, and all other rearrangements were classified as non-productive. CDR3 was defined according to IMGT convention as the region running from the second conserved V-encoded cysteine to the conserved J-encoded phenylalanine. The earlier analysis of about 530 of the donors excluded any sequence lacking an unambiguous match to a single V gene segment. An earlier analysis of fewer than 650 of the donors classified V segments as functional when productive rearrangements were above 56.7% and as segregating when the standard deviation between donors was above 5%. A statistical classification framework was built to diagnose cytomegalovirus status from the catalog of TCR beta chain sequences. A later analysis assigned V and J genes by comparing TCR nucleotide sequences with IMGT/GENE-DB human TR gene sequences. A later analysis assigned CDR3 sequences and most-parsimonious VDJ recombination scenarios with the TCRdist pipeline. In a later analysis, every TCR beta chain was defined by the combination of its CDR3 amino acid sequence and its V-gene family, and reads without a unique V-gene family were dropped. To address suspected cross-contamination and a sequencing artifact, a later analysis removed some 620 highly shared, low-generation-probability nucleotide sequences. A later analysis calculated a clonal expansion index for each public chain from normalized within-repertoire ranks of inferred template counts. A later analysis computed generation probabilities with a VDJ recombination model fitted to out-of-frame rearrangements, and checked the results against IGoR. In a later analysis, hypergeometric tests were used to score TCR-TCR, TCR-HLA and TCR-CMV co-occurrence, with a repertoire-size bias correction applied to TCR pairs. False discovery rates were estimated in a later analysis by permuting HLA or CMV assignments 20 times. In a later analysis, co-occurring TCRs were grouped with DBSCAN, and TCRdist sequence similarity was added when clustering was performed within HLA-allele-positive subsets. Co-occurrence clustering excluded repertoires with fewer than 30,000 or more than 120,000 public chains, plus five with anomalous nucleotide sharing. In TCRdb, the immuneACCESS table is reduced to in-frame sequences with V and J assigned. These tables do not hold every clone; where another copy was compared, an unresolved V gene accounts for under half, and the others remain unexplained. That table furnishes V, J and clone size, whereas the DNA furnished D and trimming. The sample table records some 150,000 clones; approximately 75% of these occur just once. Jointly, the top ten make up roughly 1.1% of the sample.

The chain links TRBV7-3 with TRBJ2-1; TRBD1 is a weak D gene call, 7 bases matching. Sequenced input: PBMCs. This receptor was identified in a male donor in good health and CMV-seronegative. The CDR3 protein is CASTPDRRGGNEQFF. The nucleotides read TGTGCCAGCACCCCGGACAGGCGGGGAGGCAATGAGCAGTTCTTC.